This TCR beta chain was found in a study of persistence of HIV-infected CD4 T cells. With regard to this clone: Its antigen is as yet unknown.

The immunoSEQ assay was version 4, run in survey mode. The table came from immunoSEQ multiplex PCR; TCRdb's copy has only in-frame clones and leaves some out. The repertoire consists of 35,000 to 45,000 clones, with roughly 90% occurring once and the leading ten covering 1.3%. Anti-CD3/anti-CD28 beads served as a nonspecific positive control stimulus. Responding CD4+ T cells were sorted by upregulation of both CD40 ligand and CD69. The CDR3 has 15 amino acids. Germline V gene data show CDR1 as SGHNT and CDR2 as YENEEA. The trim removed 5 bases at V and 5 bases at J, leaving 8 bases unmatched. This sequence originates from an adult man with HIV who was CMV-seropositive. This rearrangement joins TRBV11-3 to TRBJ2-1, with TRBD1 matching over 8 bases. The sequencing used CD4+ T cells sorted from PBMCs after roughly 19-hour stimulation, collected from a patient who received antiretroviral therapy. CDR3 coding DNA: TGTGCCAGCAGCGATCGGACAGGGCCCGACAATGAGCAGTTCTTC. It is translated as CASSDRTGPDNEQFF.